This T cell receptor beta chain was identified during a study of T-cell memory formation after mild COVID-19 (dated by TCRdb to the early 2020s). About the study as a whole: TCR sequence clusters from the two donors were found to be largely donor specific. In a couple of donors, T-cell clones that expanded and contracted after mild COVID-19 were tracked by sequencing TCRalpha and TCRbeta repertoires over time. Two young, previously healthy adult volunteers made up the cohort, one male and one female.

The CDR3, from cysteine to phenylalanine, totals 15 residues. The read is trimmed to its CDR3 DNA, 45 bases read in frame from base 1. The trim is 6 bases for V and 8 bases for J, with a gap of 19 bases between the germline ends. The instrument given in TCRdb is Illumina NovaSeq 6000. TCRalpha and TCRbeta cDNA libraries were constructed by 5'RACE with constant-segment primers, with sample barcodes and unique molecular identifiers being introduced. RNA was extracted from every sample with Trizol reagent. Libraries were amplified in two PCR steps, with a second sample barcode and Illumina TruSeq adapters added in the second step. Libraries were sequenced on an Illumina NovaSeq with 2 x 150 bp paired-end reads. Under the source paper's analysis protocol: With migec v1.2.7, reads were demultiplexed and then collapsed into UMI-guided consensus sequences. Using mixcr v2.1.11, UMI consensuses were aligned to TRA and TRB V and J templates and then assembled into clonotypes. A clonotype was counted as expanded or contracted only when both edgeR and NoisET called the clonotype significant, with the noise models trained on biological replicates. For edgeR calls, the cutoffs were a false discovery rate-adjusted p below 0.01 and a log2 fold-change threshold of 1. As an exploratory analysis of dynamics, PCA with hierarchical clustering was applied to max-normalized trajectories of the 1000 most abundant clonotypes. Each responding clone was given a CD4 or CD8 phenotype based on the CD4+ and CD8+ repertoires, which had been sequenced separately. TCRdb took the public reads, trimmed them with fastp at Q25, ran MiXCR for clone calling and kept in-frame beta chains. Rows with one shared CDR3 protein collapse into an entry with the most common genes and DNA. The V and J calls were determined by TCRdb, not by the authors. The sample contains roughly 610,000 distinct CDR3 sequences, around a sixth of them found a single time. The ten largest account for 8.1% of the sample.

General study outcomes and caveats: Clones contracting from day 15 to 85 had balanced CD4/CD8 phenotypes, while a second wave expanding from day 15 to 37 was biased towards CD4+. The study included only two mild cases, and larger cohorts that include severe cases with pre-infection samples were judged to be necessary. Some responding clones were detected in pre-infection memory, suggesting pre-existing cross-reactive memory T cells joined the SARS-CoV-2 response. SARS-CoV-2 specificity of the second-wave clones peaking on day 37 was not confirmed. Contracting CD4+ clones appeared mostly in the CM and EM memory subsets, whereas CD8+ clones were enriched in EMRA.

Ficoll-Paque density gradient centrifugation was used to isolate PBMCs. Regarding this clonotype: The clone's antigen remains unknown. No quality values exist for individual bases; no much larger clone is one base distant.

Sequenced sample: PBMCs or a T cell subset sorted from them (not recorded which). The receptor comes from an adult woman who had mild COVID-19 (a few samples of this study predate the infection). The sample titles of this study are shuffled in the database, so cell type and time point are left out; the donor was told from shared clones. The chain is encoded by TRBV12-3 or TRBV12-4 joined to TRBJ2-2, with the identity of the D gene unclear. The base sequence is TGTGCCAGCAGCCCTCCCGGAGCGTATGGTGGGGAGCTGTTTTTT. This yields the protein CASSPPGAYGGELFF.